The present T cell receptor beta chain was sequenced within a study of T-cell reconstitution after alpha-beta-depleted transplantation in children. Study outcomes and limitations: At day 60, the high TCRbeta diversity found in some patients originated from recipient T cells and thymic progenitors that had survived.

V was trimmed by 8 bases and J by 4 bases, leaving 20 bases between them. Looked up from germline, CDR1 is MDHEN and CDR2 is SYDVKM. The CDR3 covers 15 residues. With regard to this clonotype: The target antigen is unknown.

The TCRbeta library was prepared with unique molecular identifiers. From the PCR reads, TCRdb called clonotypes with MiXCR, one entry per CDR3 protein. The sample holds more than 500,000 distinct CDR3 sequences, roughly an eighth seen once. The chain couples TRBV28 to TRBJ1-1, with D tentatively TRBD1 (6 bases). This TCR was sampled from a female patient between 2 and 15 years old who had a stem cell transplant for aplastic anemia, so the T cells may come from the graft donor. The source was PBMCs, mostly from graft donor cells, collected 180 days after TCRalphabeta/CD19-depleted stem cell transplant. The CDR3 DNA is TGTGCCAGCTCCCCGGTGGGGGCCGGGATCACTGAAGCTTTCTTT. It translates to CASSPVGAGITEAFF. Complete variable domain (other parts from reference TRBV28 and TRBJ1-1): DVKVTQSSRYLVKRTGEKVFLECVQDMDHENMFWYRQDPGLGLRLIYFSYDVKMKEKGDIPEGYSVSREKKERFSLILESASTNQTSMYLCASSPVGAGITEAFFGQGTRLTVV.